This TCR beta chain was captured in a study of T cells in Graves' hyperthyroidism and ophthalmopathy. Study-level points and caveats: Blood also carried most thyroid clonotypes expanded above 0.001.

The CDR3 regions of TCR beta were amplified from RNA transcripts. The TCR CDR3 was amplified in a first-round RT-PCR using the HTBI primer set. TCRdb reanalysed the multiplex PCR reads using MiXCR and keeps one entry per CDR3 protein. Of a few hundred thousand distinct CDR3 sequences listed, around 20% are singletons. Germline CDR1 SGHRS, CDR2 YFSETQ. Trimming pared 0 bases from V and 3 bases from J, leaving 7 bases between. The CDR3 consists of 14 residues. In this sample, this clonotype turned up many times. As yet, its antigen is unknown. This clonotype originated in a man between 40 and 49 years old with Graves' hyperthyroidism. Source material: blood. This sequence joins TRBV5-1 and TRBJ2-1; D is unclear. This chain's CDR3 is CASSLVSGYNEQFF. Here the CDR3 DNA reads TGCGCCAGCAGCTTGGTCTCAGGCTACAATGAGCAGTTCTTC.